Listed below are T cell receptor beta chains from one sample, sequenced in a study of shared clonotypes between healthy human individuals. Here immunoSEQ multiplex PCR was the method, and the copy in TCRdb shows in-frame clones only, minus some. The table records over a million clones, around 78% of them present only once. The sample was memory CD4+ T cells from PBMCs. The origin of the receptors is a man aged 18 to 30 in good health. Some clones in this sample may be carry-over from other donors' samples. Each CDR3 is given with its conserved first and last residue. The D gene is left open where the match is weak. Size is omitted from some rows. Given values are once, few, many or a class for expanded clones.

-	TRBJ1-3	TRBV18	TRBD1	TGTGCCAGCTCACACACTGCGCTTCCGGGACAGGGGTCCTCTGGAAACACCATATATTTT	CASSHTALPGQGSSGNTIYF
-	TRBJ1-5	TRBV2	TRBD1	TGTGCCAGCAGTGACTTCGGCAGGGGGCTCGGTCAGCCCCAGCATTTT	CASSDFGRGLGQPQHF
-	TRBJ1-4	TRBV5-6	TRBD1	TGTGCCAGCAGCTTGAGGCAGGGGGCTAATGAAAAACTGTTTTTT	CASSLRQGANEKLFF
-	TRBJ2-7	TRBV7-9	TRBD1	TGTGCCAGCAGCTCATCGGGACAGACCTACGAGCAGTACTTC	CASSSSGQTYEQYF
-	TRBJ2-7	TRBV5-6	-	TGTGCCAGCAGCTTGTGGCTAGCTGGCTCCTACGAGCAGTACTTC	CASSLWLAGSYEQYF
-	TRBJ2-3	TRBV5-1	TRBD2	TGCGCCAGCAGCTCGGGAGGTGGTGCAGATACGCAGTATTTT	CASSSGGGADTQYF
-	TRBJ1-1	TRBV28	TRBD1	TGTGCCAGCAGTCTAGACCGATGGGACAGTAACACTGAAGCTTTCTTT	CASSLDRWDSNTEAFF
-	TRBJ2-1	TRBV5-1	-	TGCGCCAGCAGCTTGGGGGTAGAAGGGCAGTTCTTC	CASSLGVEGQFF
many	TRBJ2-1	TRBV23-1	-	TGCGCCAGCAGTCAATCAGAAGGTAACAATGAGCAGTTCTTC	CASSQSEGNNEQFF
-	TRBJ1-1	TRBV7-3	-	TGTGCCAGCAGCTTATTGGCGGGAGGTAAAGCTGAAGCTTTCTTT	CASSLLAGGKAEAFF
-	TRBJ2-7	TRBV6-1	TRBD2	TGTGCCAGCTCCCGGACTAGCGGGGCCTACGAGCAGTACTTC	CASSRTSGAYEQYF
once	TRBJ2-7	TRBV9	TRBD1	TGTGCCAGCAGCGTAGGGCCGTGGGGATTCTCCGGGACAGGAGCCTACGAGCAGTACTTC	CASSVGPWGFSGTGAYEQYF
-	TRBJ1-2	TRBV18	-	TGTGCCAGCTCGCCCGGGACCGAGGGCTATGGCTACACCTTC	CASSPGTEGYGYTF
-	TRBJ1-1	TRBV29-1	TRBD1	TGCAGCGGGGGACAGGGGGCGCTAGACACTGAAGCTTTCTTT	CSGGQGALDTEAFF
-	TRBJ2-7	TRBV30	-	TGTGCCTGGTGCCTCGGTCCCACCTACGAGCAGTACTTC	CAWCLGPTYEQYF
few	TRBJ1-5	TRBV7-3	-	TGTGCCAGCAGCTTAGAGGTGGGTCAGCCCCAGCATTTT	CASSLEVGQPQHF
-	TRBJ1-3	TRBV5-1	-	TGCGCCAGCAGCTTGGCAGGGTCTGGAAACACCATATATTTT	CASSLAGSGNTIYF